This TCR beta chain derives from a study of T-cell memory formation after mild COVID-19. Broader study findings: Clones which contracted sat mainly in CM and EM if CD4+, and in EMRA if CD8+. Pre-infection memory held some responding clones, suggesting pre-existing cross-reactive T cells responded.

TCRdb reprocessed the 5' RACE reads with MiXCR, giving one entry per CDR3 protein. This repertoire shows 200,000 to 250,000 distinct CDR3 sequences, roughly a tenth found once; its top ten account for around 2.9%. On this clonotype itself: The antigen remains undetermined.

This CDR3 contains 16 residues. Deletions cut 6 bases from V and 5 bases from J, with 23 bases between. Germline V gene data show CDR1 as DFQATT and CDR2 as SNEGSKA (reference sequence). Sequencing input: PBMCs or a T cell subset sorted from them (not recorded which). The V call is TRBV20-1, the J call TRBJ1-5; a possible D gene is TRBD1 (5 bases). This receptor was identified in a man between 18 and 29 years old who had mild COVID-19 (a few samples of this study predate the infection). Cell type and time point are not known. The CDR3 region is CSAGEGPGVSDQPQHF. Written as DNA, the CDR3 is TGCAGTGCCGGAGAGGGGCCGGGAGTAAGCGATCAGCCCCAGCATTTT.